This T cell receptor (beta chain) derives from a study of regulatory T cells in long-lasting Graves disease. In its sample, this clonotype was seen many times. Losses at the gene ends were 5 bases for V and 9 bases for J; bases not matched to a gene: 6. This CDR3 is built from 12 residues. The germline V gene encodes CDR1 MDHEN and CDR2 SYDVKM. This sample's time point: newly diagnosed GD, antithyroid drugs for less than 3 months. The TCR library was made from RNA extracted from PBMCs. To make TCR beta libraries, researchers used iRepertoire HTBI primers and Arm-PCR of CDR3 regions. TCRdb fed the multiplex PCR reads into MiXCR, producing one record per CDR3 protein. This repertoire shows about 560,000 distinct CDR3 sequences, 15% to 20% found once; its top ten account for more than 10%. These data were likewise used in another study, on T cells in Graves' hyperthyroidism and ophthalmopathy. According to that study: Patients aged 18 to 65 had newly diagnosed hyperthyroidism lasting under 2 months. Stable hyperthyroidism and ophthalmopathy were separated using 13 V-J signatures.

The TCR originated in a man aged 18-30 years with Graves disease. V usage is TRBV28 and J usage is TRBJ2-7, with TRBD1 matching over 8 bases. The sequenced sample was peripheral blood mononuclear cells (PBMCs), obtained at new diagnosis, from a patient treated with antithyroid drugs. DNA of the CDR3: TGTGCCAGCAGTATGTTGGGGACAGGGCAGTACTTC. Amino acid sequence: CASSMLGTGQYF.